The T cell receptor (beta chain) under discussion was sequenced for a study of cytomegalovirus exposure and HLA in healthy donors. General observations from the study: Productive status was seen about 90% or about 30% of the time for most TCR beta V segments in an earlier analysis. Reportedly, fewer N-insertions than the approximately 680-donor mean appeared in an Asian-associated ancestry cluster in a later analysis. What was likely a sequencing artifact was a cluster of highly shared sequence variants.

As regards this clone: The antigen remains undetermined.

Donors likely had unrecorded immune exposures despite being nominally healthy when sampled. The CDR3 runs 16 residues. V lost 1 base and J lost 4; bases outside the gene matches: 8. The germline CDR1 and CDR2 sequences are SGHTA and FQGTGA. PCR primers comprised 60 Vbeta and 13 Jbeta primers. Clones were sequenced by immunoSEQ multiplex PCR, and TCRdb holds only the in-frame ones, with some missing. The sample lists some 150,000 clones, under 75% seen once, with 5.5% to 9% in the top ten. The V and J genes are TRBV7-3 and TRBJ2-3; TRBD2 agrees at 7 bases. Sequencing used PBMCs. The TCR originated in a woman in her fifties or sixties in good health and CMV-seropositive. CDR3 sequence reads: CASSLRAGLDADTQYF. The CDR3, as DNA: TGTGCCAGCAGCTTAAGAGCGGGGCTGGACGCAGATACGCAGTATTTT.